The entry below gives a single T cell receptor beta chain sequence along with its context. This sample is drawn from a study of T cell repertoires and Cas9 in healthy adults. As for the study in general: Characterization of SpCas9-reactive CD4 and CD8 T cells covered multi-effector potency, cytotoxicity and lineage. The study, taken as a whole, reports: A preexisting SpCas9-directed effector T cell response was described as ubiquitous in the healthy humans studied. SpCas9-reactive regulatory T cells reportedly mitigated SpCas9-reactive effector T cells in vitro.

Profiling relied on immunoSEQ multiplex PCR, and the TCRdb table lists in-frame clones only, not all of them. The sample consists of about 1,500 clones, about 92% of them appearing once. This receptor was obtained from a human donor in good health. Sequencing used SpCas9-reactive CD4+ effector T cells (CD137+, CD154-, CD25-, CD127+) from PBMCs; culture status not recorded.

CDR3 DNA sequence: TGTGCCAGCAGACCCGAAGGGGCCAATTACAATGAGCAGTTCTTC. Translating it yields CASRPEGANYNEQFF. The rearrangement joins TRBV6-6 to TRBJ2-1; D perhaps matches TRBD1 (5 bases). Germline V lookup: CDR1 MNHNY, CDR2 SVGAGI (reference sequence). The CDR3 totals 15 residues. V lost 6 bases, J lost 4 bases, and 16 bases lay in between.